The rows below give T cell receptor beta chains drawn from one sample of a study of cytomegalovirus exposure and HLA in healthy donors. Profiled with immunoSEQ multiplex PCR; TCRdb holds only in-frame clones, not every one. The sample includes 190,000 or so clones, approximately 82% of them seen just once. Sequencing was carried out using PBMCs. The origin of the receptors is a woman between 45 and 65 years old in good health and CMV-seropositive. Each CDR3 is given with its conserved first and last residue. The order of the fields is V gene, D gene, clone size, J gene, CDR3 protein, CDR3 DNA. The D gene is left open where the match is weak. Not every row has a clone size; where given, it reads once, few, many or a size class.

v_gene: TRBV19
d_gene: TRBD2
abundance: -
j_gene: TRBJ2-3
CDR3aa: CASSTPSGGLTDTQYF
CDR3nt: TGTGCCAGTAGTACCCCGAGCGGGGGGCTCACAGATACGCAGTATTTT

v_gene: TRBV5-1
d_gene: -
abundance: -
j_gene: TRBJ2-7
CDR3aa: CASSLDILYEQYF
CDR3nt: TGCGCCAGCAGCTTGGATATCCTCTACGAGCAGTACTTC

v_gene: TRBV4-2
d_gene: -
abundance: once
j_gene: TRBJ2-1
CDR3aa: CASSHGLAGGEQFF
CDR3nt: TGTGCCAGCAGCCATGGGCTAGCAGGCGGTGAGCAGTTCTTC

v_gene: TRBV2
d_gene: -
abundance: once
j_gene: TRBJ2-5
CDR3aa: CASSEGPGAPEGETQYF
CDR3nt: TGTGCCAGCAGTGAAGGGCCCGGTGCTCCGGAGGGGGAGACCCAGTACTTC

v_gene: TRBV30
d_gene: -
abundance: -
j_gene: TRBJ1-1
CDR3aa: CAWSDPSRGNEAFF
CDR3nt: TGTGCCTGGAGTGACCCATCACGCGGGAATGAAGCTTTCTTT

v_gene: TRBV15
d_gene: -
abundance: -
j_gene: TRBJ1-2
CDR3aa: CATSKRTYTNYGYTF
CDR3nt: TGTGCCACCAGCAAGAGGACATATACTAACTATGGCTACACCTTC

v_gene: TRBV10-1
d_gene: TRBD1
abundance: -
j_gene: TRBJ1-1
CDR3aa: CASPRTGRTEAFF
CDR3nt: TGCGCCAGCCCGCGGACAGGGCGGACTGAAGCTTTCTTT

v_gene: TRBV6-1
d_gene: -
abundance: -
j_gene: TRBJ1-1
CDR3aa: CASSGLDFYTEAFF
CDR3nt: TGTGCCAGCAGTGGCCTCGACTTTTACACTGAAGCTTTCTTT

v_gene: TRBV28
d_gene: -
abundance: once
j_gene: TRBJ1-1
CDR3aa: CASSLVQENTEAFF
CDR3nt: TGTGCCAGCAGTTTAGTACAGGAGAACACTGAAGCTTTCTTT

v_gene: TRBV19
d_gene: TRBD1
abundance: -
j_gene: TRBJ1-3
CDR3aa: CASKPQGANGNTIYF
CDR3nt: TGTGCCAGTAAACCACAGGGGGCGAATGGAAACACCATATATTTT

v_gene: TRBV28
d_gene: -
abundance: -
j_gene: TRBJ1-1
CDR3aa: CASTIEGEAFF
CDR3nt: TGTGCCAGCACTATCGAGGGTGAAGCTTTCTTT

v_gene: TRBV2
d_gene: -
abundance: -
j_gene: TRBJ2-7
CDR3aa: CASSASRSYEQYF
CDR3nt: TGTGCCAGCAGTGCCTCTAGATCCTACGAGCAGTACTTC

v_gene: TRBV27
d_gene: -
abundance: once
j_gene: TRBJ2-5
CDR3aa: CASSSPPGTQYF
CDR3nt: TGTGCCAGCAGTTCCCCCCCAGGGACCCAGTACTTC

v_gene: TRBV19
d_gene: -
abundance: -
j_gene: TRBJ1-4
CDR3aa: CASSNRENNEKLFF
CDR3nt: TGTGCCAGTAGTAACAGGGAGAATAATGAAAAACTGTTTTTT

v_gene: TRBV20-1
d_gene: -
abundance: -
j_gene: TRBJ1-1
CDR3aa: CSALDLNEAFF
CDR3nt: TGCAGTGCCTTAGATCTGAATGAAGCTTTCTTT

v_gene: TRBV5-1
d_gene: TRBD2
abundance: few
j_gene: TRBJ2-3
CDR3aa: CASSTPGAGRTDTQYF
CDR3nt: TGCGCCAGCAGCACACCCGGAGCGGGGAGAACAGATACGCAGTATTTT

v_gene: TRBV29-1
d_gene: TRBD1
abundance: -
j_gene: TRBJ1-3
CDR3aa: CSVEDGGQGGPGNTIYF
CDR3nt: TGCAGCGTTGAAGATGGTGGACAGGGGGGCCCTGGAAACACCATATATTTT

v_gene: TRBV6-6
d_gene: -
abundance: -
j_gene: TRBJ2-7
CDR3aa: CASTNNPPAGEQYF
CDR3nt: TGTGCCAGCACCAATAACCCTCCCGCCGGCGAGCAGTACTTC

v_gene: TRBV30
d_gene: -
abundance: -
j_gene: TRBJ1-6
CDR3aa: CAWSVQGLTLHF
CDR3nt: TGTGCCTGGAGTGTACAGGGTTTGACCCTCCACTTT

v_gene: TRBV7-9
d_gene: TRBD2
abundance: -
j_gene: TRBJ2-5
CDR3aa: CASSLAGGQETQYF
CDR3nt: TGTGCCAGCAGCTTAGCGGGGGGGCAAGAGACCCAGTACTTC

v_gene: TRBV7-2
d_gene: TRBD1
abundance: few
j_gene: TRBJ1-2
CDR3aa: CASSFPTGTGGSASYGYTF
CDR3nt: TGTGCCAGCAGCTTTCCGACCGGGACAGGGGGTTCGGCTTCCTATGGCTACACCTTC

v_gene: TRBV11-3
d_gene: TRBD2
abundance: -
j_gene: TRBJ2-2
CDR3aa: CASSPGLALGELFF
CDR3nt: TGTGCCAGCAGCCCGGGACTAGCGCTCGGGGAGCTGTTTTTT

v_gene: TRBV5-6
d_gene: -
abundance: -
j_gene: TRBJ2-5
CDR3aa: CASSLVQEAYGQYF
CDR3nt: TGTGCCAGCAGCTTGGTTCAGGAGGCCTACGGGCAGTACTTC

v_gene: TRBV29-1
d_gene: -
abundance: -
j_gene: TRBJ2-7
CDR3aa: CSVEWTLKYSYEQYF
CDR3nt: TGCAGCGTTGAATGGACACTTAAGTACTCCTACGAGCAGTACTTC

v_gene: TRBV29-1
d_gene: -
abundance: -
j_gene: TRBJ1-5
CDR3aa: CSVSGGGQPQHF
CDR3nt: TGCAGCGTCTCTGGGGGAGGCCAGCCCCAGCATTTT

v_gene: TRBV5-1
d_gene: -
abundance: -
j_gene: TRBJ1-2
CDR3aa: CASSLQGGGYTF
CDR3nt: TGCGCCAGCAGCTTACAGGGTGGTGGCTACACCTTC

v_gene: TRBV2
d_gene: TRBD1
abundance: -
j_gene: TRBJ2-5
CDR3aa: CASNVRSGGSETQYF
CDR3nt: TGTGCCAGCAATGTGAGATCAGGGGGCTCGGAGACCCAGTACTTC

v_gene: TRBV5-1
d_gene: -
abundance: -
j_gene: TRBJ1-2
CDR3aa: CASSLDAGVAYGYTF
CDR3nt: TGCGCCAGCAGCTTGGATGCAGGGGTCGCCTATGGCTACACCTTC

v_gene: TRBV6-5
d_gene: -
abundance: -
j_gene: TRBJ1-4
CDR3aa: CASALAGHNEKLFF
CDR3nt: TGTGCCAGCGCCCTAGCAGGCCATAATGAAAAACTGTTTTTT

v_gene: TRBV13
d_gene: -
abundance: -
j_gene: TRBJ1-3
CDR3aa: CASSLTKLPPFNSGNTIYF
CDR3nt: TGTGCCAGCAGCTTAACGAAGCTTCCACCATTCAACTCTGGAAACACCATATATTTT

v_gene: TRBV2
d_gene: TRBD1
abundance: few
j_gene: TRBJ1-2
CDR3aa: CASRVRDRAGYTF
CDR3nt: TGTGCCAGCAGGGTAAGAGACAGGGCTGGCTACACCTTC

v_gene: TRBV27
d_gene: TRBD1
abundance: few
j_gene: TRBJ2-6
CDR3aa: CASSPTGLSSGANVLTF
CDR3nt: TGTGCCAGCAGTCCGACAGGGTTATCCTCTGGGGCCAACGTCCTGACTTTC

v_gene: TRBV7-5
d_gene: -
abundance: once
j_gene: TRBJ2-5
CDR3aa: CARSLAITRELASGQETQYF
CDR3nt: TGTGCCAGAAGCTTAGCCATAACCCGGGAGTTGGCTAGCGGACAAGAGACCCAGTACTTC

v_gene: TRBV7-2
d_gene: TRBD1
abundance: -
j_gene: TRBJ1-2
CDR3aa: CASRTGQGYGYTF
CDR3nt: TGTGCCAGCAGGACGGGACAGGGCTATGGCTACACCTTC

v_gene: TRBV5-5
d_gene: -
abundance: -
j_gene: TRBJ2-2
CDR3aa: CASSLVFRGAERTGELFF
CDR3nt: TGTGCCAGCAGCTTGGTTTTTCGCGGGGCAGAGAGGACCGGGGAGCTGTTTTTT

v_gene: TRBV9
d_gene: TRBD1
abundance: -
j_gene: TRBJ1-1
CDR3aa: CASSVAATGGSGTEAFF
CDR3nt: TGTGCCAGCAGCGTAGCGGCGACAGGGGGGTCGGGCACTGAAGCTTTCTTT

v_gene: TRBV5-1
d_gene: TRBD1
abundance: -
j_gene: TRBJ2-7
CDR3aa: CASSVYPGQGGEQYF
CDR3nt: TGCGCCAGCAGCGTCTACCCGGGACAGGGAGGCGAGCAGTACTTC

v_gene: TRBV19
d_gene: -
abundance: once
j_gene: TRBJ2-5
CDR3aa: CASSTGQETQYF
CDR3nt: TGTGCCAGTAGTACAGGCCAAGAGACCCAGTACTTC

v_gene: TRBV9
d_gene: TRBD1
abundance: -
j_gene: TRBJ2-7
CDR3aa: CASSVAKDREAYEQYF
CDR3nt: TGTGCCAGCAGCGTAGCTAAGGACAGGGAAGCCTACGAGCAGTACTTC

v_gene: TRBV12-5
d_gene: -
abundance: once
j_gene: TRBJ1-5
CDR3aa: CASGLYPSGGAANQPQHF
CDR3nt: TGTGCTAGTGGTTTGTACCCAAGCGGGGGGGCGGCTAATCAGCCCCAGCATTTT

v_gene: TRBV2
d_gene: TRBD1
abundance: -
j_gene: TRBJ1-2
CDR3aa: CASSGTGRVYGYTF
CDR3nt: TGTGCCAGCAGTGGGACAGGGAGAGTCTATGGCTACACCTTC

v_gene: TRBV4-2
d_gene: -
abundance: -
j_gene: TRBJ1-1
CDR3aa: CASSPRLNTEAFF
CDR3nt: TGTGCCAGCAGCCCTAGACTGAACACTGAAGCTTTCTTT

v_gene: TRBV7-3
d_gene: -
abundance: -
j_gene: TRBJ1-5
CDR3aa: CASNAETPYQPQHF
CDR3nt: TGTGCCAGCAACGCCGAGACACCGTATCAGCCCCAGCATTTT

v_gene: TRBV6-1
d_gene: -
abundance: -
j_gene: TRBJ2-1
CDR3aa: CASSVGLENNEQFF
CDR3nt: TGTGCCAGCAGTGTAGGACTGGAGAACAATGAGCAGTTCTTC

v_gene: TRBV19
d_gene: TRBD1
abundance: -
j_gene: TRBJ2-7
CDR3aa: CASSVTGGHEQYF
CDR3nt: TGTGCCAGTAGTGTGACAGGGGGCCACGAGCAGTACTTC

v_gene: TRBV28
d_gene: -
abundance: -
j_gene: TRBJ2-7
CDR3aa: CASSPGYEQYF
CDR3nt: TGTGCCAGCAGTCCGGGGTACGAGCAGTACTTC